This T cell receptor (beta chain) was captured by sequencing in a study of blood T cell repertoires in COVID-19. Study-wide context: Whether acute or convalescent, the COVID-19 samples came from the United States, Italy and Spain.

TCRdb's table, derived via immunoSEQ multiplex PCR, lists solely in-frame clones and lacks some. The sample comprises roughly 130,000 clones, about 79% of which are singletons, and 9.2% rests with the top ten. Cohorts were based on clinical histories the participants reported. This CDR3 has 15 amino acids. This sequence originates from a man aged 45 to 65 who had recovered from COVID-19. The sample taken for sequencing was PBMCs or T cells enriched from blood (not recorded which). The chain combines TRBV12-2 with TRBJ1-1; TRBD1, the table's D call, was not compared with the DNA. TRBV12-2 is an annotated pseudogene. CDR3 DNA sequence: TGTGCAAGTCGCTTTTTCGGACAGTCCACCGTTGAAGCTTTCTTT. Translated: CASRFFGQSTVEAFF.